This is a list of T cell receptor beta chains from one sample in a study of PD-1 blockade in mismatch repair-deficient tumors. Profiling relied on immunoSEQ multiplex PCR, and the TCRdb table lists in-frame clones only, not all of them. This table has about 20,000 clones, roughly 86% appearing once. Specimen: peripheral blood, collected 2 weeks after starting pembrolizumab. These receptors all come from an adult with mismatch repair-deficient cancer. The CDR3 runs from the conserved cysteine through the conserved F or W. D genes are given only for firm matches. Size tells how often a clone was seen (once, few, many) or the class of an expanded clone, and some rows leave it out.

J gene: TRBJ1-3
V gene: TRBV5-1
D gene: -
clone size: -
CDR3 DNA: TGCGCCAGCAGCTCTGGAGGGTCTGGAAACACCATATATTTT
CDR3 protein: CASSSGGSGNTIYF

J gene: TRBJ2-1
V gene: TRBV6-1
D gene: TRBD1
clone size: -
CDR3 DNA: TGTGCCAGCAGTGAAGATAACAGGGGCACCTACAATGAGCAGTTCTTC
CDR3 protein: CASSEDNRGTYNEQFF

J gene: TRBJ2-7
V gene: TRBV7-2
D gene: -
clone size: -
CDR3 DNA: TGTGCCAGCAGCTTAGGCGGTCCCTACGAGCAGTACTTC
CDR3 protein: CASSLGGPYEQYF

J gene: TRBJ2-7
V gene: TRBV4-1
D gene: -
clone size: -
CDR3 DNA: TGCGCCAGCAACCGGGACTTGGGCTACGAGCAGTACTTC
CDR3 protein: CASNRDLGYEQYF

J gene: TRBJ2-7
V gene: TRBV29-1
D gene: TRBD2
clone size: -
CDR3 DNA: TGCAGCGTTGTTTATCCTAGCGGGAGGGCGGGGTACGAGCAGTACTTC
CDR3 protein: CSVVYPSGRAGYEQYF

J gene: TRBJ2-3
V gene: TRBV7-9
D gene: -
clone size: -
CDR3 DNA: TGTGCCAGCAGCCAAACAGGGGGGGCAGATACGCAGTATTTT
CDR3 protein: CASSQTGGADTQYF

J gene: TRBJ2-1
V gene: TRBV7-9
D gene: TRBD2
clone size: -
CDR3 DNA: TGTGCCAGCAGCTTAATTTCGGGACTAGCGTTCTTC
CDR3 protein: CASSLISGLAFF

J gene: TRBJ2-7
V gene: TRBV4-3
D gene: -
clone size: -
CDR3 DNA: TGCGCCAGCAGCCAAGAAGTCGGGTCGGGCTACCCTACCGAGCAGTACTTC
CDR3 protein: CASSQEVGSGYPTEQYF

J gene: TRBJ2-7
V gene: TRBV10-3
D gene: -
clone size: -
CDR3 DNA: TGTGCCATCAGTGGACTAGAACGGGGCGAGCAGTACTTC
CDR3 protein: CAISGLERGEQYF

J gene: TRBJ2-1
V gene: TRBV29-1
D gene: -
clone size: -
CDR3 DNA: TGCAGCGTTGAGGGTCGCGAGGGATCCTACAATGAGCAGTTCTTC
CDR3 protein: CSVEGREGSYNEQFF

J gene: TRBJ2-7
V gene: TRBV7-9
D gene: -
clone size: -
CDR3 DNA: TGTGCCAGCAGCCTTTTCGGGCGTGAGCAGTACTTC
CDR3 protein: CASSLFGREQYF

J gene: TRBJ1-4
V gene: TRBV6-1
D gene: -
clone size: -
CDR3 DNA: TGTGCCAGCAACCCCCAGGGGTATGAAAAACTGTTTTTT
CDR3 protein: CASNPQGYEKLFF

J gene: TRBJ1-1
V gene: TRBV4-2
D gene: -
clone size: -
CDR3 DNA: TGTGCCAGCAGCCAAGTAGGGGTCGGCACTGAAGCTTTCTTT
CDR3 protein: CASSQVGVGTEAFF

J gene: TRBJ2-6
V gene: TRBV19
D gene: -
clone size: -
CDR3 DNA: TGTGCCAGTAGTGGAAAAGCCTACTCTGGGGCCAACGTCCTGACTTTC
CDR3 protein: CASSGKAYSGANVLTF

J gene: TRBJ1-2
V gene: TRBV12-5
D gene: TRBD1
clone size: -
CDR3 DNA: TGTGCTAGGGGACAGGGTCGAGATGGCTACACCTTC
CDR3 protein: CARGQGRDGYTF

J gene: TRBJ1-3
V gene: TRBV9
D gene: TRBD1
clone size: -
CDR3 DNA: TGTGCCAGCGACAGGGGCTTCTCTGGAAACACCATATATTTT
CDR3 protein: CASDRGFSGNTIYF

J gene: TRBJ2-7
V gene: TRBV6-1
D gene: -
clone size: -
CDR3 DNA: TGTGCCAGCCAGGGTTCCTACGAGCAGTACTTC
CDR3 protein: CASQGSYEQYF

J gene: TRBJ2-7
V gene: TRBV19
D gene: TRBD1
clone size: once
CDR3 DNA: TGTGCCAGTAGTCCAGGCGGGACAGGGTCCTACGAGCAGTACTTC
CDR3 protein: CASSPGGTGSYEQYF

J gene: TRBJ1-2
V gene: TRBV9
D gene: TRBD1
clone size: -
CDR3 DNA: TGTGCCAGCAGCCCAAGGACAGGGGAAAACTATGGCTACACCTTC
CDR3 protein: CASSPRTGENYGYTF

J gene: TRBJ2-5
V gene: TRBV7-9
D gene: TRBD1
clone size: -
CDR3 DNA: TGTGCCAGCAGCCCCAGGGACAGAGAAGAGACCCAGTACTTC
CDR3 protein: CASSPRDREETQYF

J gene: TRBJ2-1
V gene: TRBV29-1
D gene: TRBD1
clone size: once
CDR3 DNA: TGCAGCGTTGATACAGGGGGCGAGCAGTTCTTC
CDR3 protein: CSVDTGGEQFF

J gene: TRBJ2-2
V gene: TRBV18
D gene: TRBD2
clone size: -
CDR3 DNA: TGTGCCAGCTCACCGGGGATAGCGGGCTCAGCGAACACCGGGGAGCTGTTTTTT
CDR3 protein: CASSPGIAGSANTGELFF

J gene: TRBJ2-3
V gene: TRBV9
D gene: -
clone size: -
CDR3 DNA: TGTGCCAGCAGCGTACTTGACGATACGCAGTATTTT
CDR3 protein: CASSVLDDTQYF

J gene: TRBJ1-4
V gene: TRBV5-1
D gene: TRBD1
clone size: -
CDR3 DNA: TGCGCCAGCAGCTTGGCCACAGGGGGCGTTGAAAAACTGTTTTTT
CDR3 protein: CASSLATGGVEKLFF

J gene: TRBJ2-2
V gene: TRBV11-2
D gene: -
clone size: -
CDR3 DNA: TGTGCCAGCAGCTCAGGAATGGCGAACACCGGGGAGCTGTTTTTT
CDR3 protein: CASSSGMANTGELFF

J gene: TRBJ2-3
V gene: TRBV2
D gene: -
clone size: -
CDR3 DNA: TGTGCCAGCAGTTCTAGCACAGATACGCAGTATTTT
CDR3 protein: CASSSSTDTQYF

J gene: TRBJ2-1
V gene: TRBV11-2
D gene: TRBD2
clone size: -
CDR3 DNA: TGTGCCAGCAGCTTCACACTAGCGGGAGTCTTCAATGAGCAGTTCTTC
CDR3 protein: CASSFTLAGVFNEQFF

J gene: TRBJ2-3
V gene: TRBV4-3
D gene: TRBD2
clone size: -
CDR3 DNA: TGCGCCAGCAGCCCGGGACTAGCGGGCACAGATACGCAGTATTTT
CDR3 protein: CASSPGLAGTDTQYF

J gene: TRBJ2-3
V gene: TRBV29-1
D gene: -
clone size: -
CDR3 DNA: TGCAGCGTTGATTATGGCCAAAACACAGATACGCAGTATTTT
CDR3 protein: CSVDYGQNTDTQYF

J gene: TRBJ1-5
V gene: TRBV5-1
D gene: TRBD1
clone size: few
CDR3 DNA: TGCGCCAGCAGCTCCCACGCAGGGGGTCCAGGCCAGCCCCAGCATTTT
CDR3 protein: CASSSHAGGPGQPQHF

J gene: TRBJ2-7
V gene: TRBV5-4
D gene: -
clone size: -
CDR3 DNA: TGTGCCAGCAGTCTCCTAGCTGGCGAGCAGTACTTC
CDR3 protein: CASSLLAGEQYF

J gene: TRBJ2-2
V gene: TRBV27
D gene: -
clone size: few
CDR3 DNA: TGTGCCAGCAGTTTACTAGCCGGGGAGCTGTTTTTT
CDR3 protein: CASSLLAGELFF

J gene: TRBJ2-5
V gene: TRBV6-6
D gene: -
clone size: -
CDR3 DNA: TGTGCCAGCAGTGGCGGGACATATCAAGAGACCCAGTACTTC
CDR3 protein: CASSGGTYQETQYF

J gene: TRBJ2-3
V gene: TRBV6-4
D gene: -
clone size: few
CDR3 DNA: TGTGCCAGCAGTGACAGGGGCACAGATACGCAGTATTTT
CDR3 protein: CASSDRGTDTQYF

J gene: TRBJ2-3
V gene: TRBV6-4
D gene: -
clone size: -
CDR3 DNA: TGTGCCAGCAGTGAGAGAGGAGACACAGATACGCAGTATTTT
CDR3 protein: CASSERGDTDTQYF

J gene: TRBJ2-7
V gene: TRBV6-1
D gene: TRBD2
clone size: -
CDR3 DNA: TGTGCCAGCAGTGAATCCAGTGGGGGACTAGCGGGAGGATCCTACGAGCAGTACTTC
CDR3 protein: CASSESSGGLAGGSYEQYF

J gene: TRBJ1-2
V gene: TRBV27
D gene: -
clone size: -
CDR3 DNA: TGTGCCAGCAGTTTTAAGGCAGGGCTTACCTATGGCTACACCTTC
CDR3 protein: CASSFKAGLTYGYTF